The clone carrying this T cell receptor (beta chain) is categorized as medium-sized. No antigen is known for it. This record comes from a study of neurological immune-mediated disorders. Study findings and constraints: HTLV-1-associated myelopathy had the most TCR clonal expansion, whereas multiple sclerosis had the least (lower than in healthy controls). CDR3 amino acid sequences found in expanded clones were never shared across subjects, suggesting private repertoires in all groups.

Every sequencing run drew on 15-18 subjects and yielded over 160 million TCR-beta sequences. TCRdb reprocessed the 5' RACE reads via MiXCR and lists one record per CDR3 protein. The table has 70,000 to 95,000 distinct CDR3 sequences, under 20% seen once. The V gene's germline CDR1 is SGHKS and CDR2 YYEKEE (reference sequence). V dropped 4 bases and J dropped 6; count of bases not matched to a gene: 7. The CDR3 has 14 amino acids. This TCR was recovered from a woman between 40 and 55 years old in good health. V gene TRBV5-5 combines with J gene TRBJ1-5; 7 bases line up with TRBD1. The sequenced sample was PBMCs. CDR3 residues: CASSLGGGGQPQHF. CDR3 sequence (DNA): TGTGCCAGCAGCCTCGGAGGGGGCGGTCAGCCCCAGCATTTT.